This TCR beta chain is drawn from a study of shared clonotypes between healthy human individuals. Using about 190 ng DNA, roughly 33,000 T cell genomes, the sorted-subset replicate PCRs were run. This table comes from immunoSEQ multiplex PCR, and its TCRdb copy is limited to in-frame clones, with some not included. The sample includes about 2 million clones, 85% to 95% seen only once; the top ten take about 0.13%. Germline CDR1 reads KGHSH; CDR2 reads LQKENI. The CDR3 is 17 residues long. Trimming pared 2 bases from V and 4 bases from J, leaving 15 bases between. The receptor's source is a man younger than 35 in good health. This chain uses TRBV18 with TRBJ2-6; D is possibly TRBD1 or TRBD2 (5 bases each). The sequencing input was naive CD4+ T cells sorted from blood. Specified subset: CD45RA+ positively selected. CDR3 sequence (DNA): TGTGCCAGCTCACCAATGGGGACGGCTGGAGGGGCCAACGTCCTGACTTTC. Protein product: CASSPMGTAGGANVLTF. Looking up the rest from reference TRBV18 and TRBJ2-6 gives the full variable domain: NAGVMQNPRHLVRRRGQEARLRCSPMKGHSHVYWYRQLPEEGLKFMVYLQKENIIDESGMPKERFSAEFPKEGPSILRIQQVVRGDSAAYFCASSPMGTAGGANVLTFGAGSRLTVL.